This TCR beta chain stems from a study of post-analysis software for immune sequencing data. Findings and limits, study-wide: Patients had higher frequencies than controls of roughly five TRBV segments, including TRBV5-6, TRBV5-1 and TRBV20-1. Controls significantly exceeded multiple sclerosis patients in normalized Chao1 diversity.

Germline V gene sequence: CDR1 MNHNY, CDR2 SVGAGI (reference sequence). This CDR3 has 15 residues. The trim removed 7 bases at V and 4 bases at J, leaving 10 bases unmatched. Comment on this clonotype: The antigen remains undetermined.

Carried by the TCR beta cDNA libraries were unique molecular identifiers. T cells numbering about 0.9 to 11 million yielded cDNA molecules that totaled roughly 500,000. TCRdb ran MiXCR on the PCR reads and lists one entry per CDR3 protein. The sample has hundreds of thousands of distinct CDR3 sequences, roughly two fifths seen once. This clonotype was obtained from a girl aged 10 to 17 with multiple sclerosis. The V and J genes are TRBV6-6 and TRBJ1-5; 7 bases fit TRBD1. Source material: blood. The CDR3 region has the DNA TGTGCCAGCACCGACGGACAGGACGGGAATCAGCCCCAGCATTTT. Amino acid sequence: CASTDGQDGNQPQHF.